This paragraph covers one T cell receptor beta chain sequence. No cognate antigen has been identified for it. No base quality information exists; no much larger clone differs at one position. Inclusive of the bounding cysteine and phenylalanine, the CDR3 is 14 residues long. Of all the DNA, just the CDR3 is kept, 42 bases in frame from base 1. Trimming leaves V shorter by 6 bases and J shorter by 6 bases, with the junction holding 7 bases beyond the gene matches. The germline V gene specifies SQVTM as CDR1 and ANQGSEA as CDR2. TCR cDNA was made using 5'RACE template switching, a step that added a universal primer site and unique molecular identifiers. cDNA synthesis was primed from both the TCR alpha and TCR beta constant segments. Library amplification involved two PCR steps, and the second step added sample barcodes and sequencing adapters. Libraries were sequenced on Illumina HiSeq 2500 (2x100 bp) or NovaSeq (2x150 bp). Turning to the authors' computational methods: MIGEC handled demultiplexing of reads and collapsing into UMI consensus sequences, while MiXCR performed V(D)J alignment. Vaccine-responding clonotypes were identified with edgeR using replicate PBMC samples, with FDR below 0.01 and a log2 fold change above 5 up to day 15 being required. Bulk clonotypes were assigned CD4 or CD8 identity according to which sequenced CD4 or CD8 repertoire held them at higher abundance. TCRdb applied fastp at Q25 and MiXCR to the public reads, then kept only in-frame beta chains. A single entry per CDR3 protein holds the most common genes and DNA from its merged rows. TCRdb's processing, not the authors' own work, is the source of the V and J calls. In all, the sample holds under 300,000 distinct CDR3 sequences, and 10% to 15% of those were seen once. The ten top clones hold around 0.55% of the sample.

Reading the label with the study, this specimen's treatment or condition is: live attenuated yellow fever vaccine strain. PBMCs were isolated from peripheral blood using a standard Ficoll-Paque protocol. Dynabeads CD4 and CD8 positive selection kits were used to isolate CD4 and CD8 T-cell fractions. TriZol was used to extract RNA from bulk PBMCs, from CD4 and CD8 fractions, and from dextramer-positive and dextramer-negative fractions. This specimen belongs to a study of T cells after yellow fever vaccination (dated by TCRdb to 2018 to 2020). For the wider study: The SMART-Seq v4 Ultra Low Input RNA kit was used to prepare libraries from fractions with low cell numbers. To track T-cell clones before and after primary and booster YFV17D yellow fever vaccination, bulk TCR alpha and beta repertoires were sequenced longitudinally. The cohort comprised two healthy male donors, one aged 18 to 30 and one aged 30 to 40 years. Blood was drawn at multiple timepoints before and after primary and secondary immunization, with bulk PBMC replicates and cell subsets isolated. What the study reported, not specific to this receptor: The secondary T-cell response was weaker than the primary response but faster, peaking on day 5 instead of day 15. Computational filtering was needed because FACS-sorted repertoires could contain abundant contaminating clonotypes from the bulk population. A small share of clonotypes was detected in both CD4 and CD8 compartments, with the overlap likely arising from convergent recombination. Most clones expanded after primary vaccination were re-detected after the booster (96% of CD4 and around 88% of CD8), suggesting broad memory maintenance. Because the study included only a couple of donors, the extent to which the findings can be generalized is limited.

The sequencing here drew on CD4+ T cells sorted from PBMCs, taken 45 days after the yellow fever booster vaccination. This sequence originates from a man under 40 who received the YFV17D yellow fever vaccine. Recombination joined TRBV29-1 with TRBJ2-7; 14 bases in the junction line up with TRBD2. Here is the DNA: TGCAGCGTGGGACTAGCGGGAGTTCCCCTCGAGCAGTACTTC. It codes for CSVGLAGVPLEQYF.